The source of this T cell receptor (beta chain) is a study of blood T cell repertoires in COVID-19. About the research overall: T cells, B-cell-depleted T cells, or PBMCs supplied cDNA or gDNA.

This clone has ten or more counts. The CDR3 runs to 15 residues. Per the germline V gene, CDR1 is SGDLS and CDR2 is YYNGEE. Trimming took 2 bases from V and 3 from J; bases not matched to a gene: 4. The assay was immunoSEQ multiplex PCR, and TCRdb's table has in-frame clones only and misses some. The profile shows 100,000 to 150,000 clones, roughly 69% of them singletons. Source material: peripheral blood. The chain recombines TRBV9 with TRBJ1-3, with 8 bases fitting TRBD1. This sequence originates from a woman in her 70s with acute or convalescent COVID-19. In DNA form, the CDR3 reads TGTGCCAGCAGCGTGGCAGGGGGCGTTGGAAACACCATATATTTT. Its protein product is CASSVAGGVGNTIYF.